This T cell receptor (beta chain) was found in a study of CD8+CD57+ T cells in acquired aplastic anemia. CDR3 and TCR beta VDJ profiling relied on genomic DNA as the template. A single record per CDR3 protein comes from TCRdb applying MiXCR to the reads. The table has 150,000 to 200,000 distinct CDR3 sequences, about three fifths seen once. This clonotype came up a few times. With V trimmed by 3 bases and J by 4 bases, 10 bases remained unmatched. The CDR3 consists of 15 residues. CDR1 DFQATT and CDR2 SNEGSKA come from the germline V gene (reference sequence). The chain employs TRBV20-1 and TRBJ1-1; 8 nucleotides line up with TRBD1. Source material: sorted CD4+, CD8+, or CD8+CD57+ T cells (not recorded which) from PBMCs. This receptor was identified in a human donor in good health. The CDR3 DNA follows: TGCAGTGCTAGTAGGGCGAGACAGGGGAGCACTGAAGCTTTCTTT. This sequence encodes CSASRARQGSTEAFF.